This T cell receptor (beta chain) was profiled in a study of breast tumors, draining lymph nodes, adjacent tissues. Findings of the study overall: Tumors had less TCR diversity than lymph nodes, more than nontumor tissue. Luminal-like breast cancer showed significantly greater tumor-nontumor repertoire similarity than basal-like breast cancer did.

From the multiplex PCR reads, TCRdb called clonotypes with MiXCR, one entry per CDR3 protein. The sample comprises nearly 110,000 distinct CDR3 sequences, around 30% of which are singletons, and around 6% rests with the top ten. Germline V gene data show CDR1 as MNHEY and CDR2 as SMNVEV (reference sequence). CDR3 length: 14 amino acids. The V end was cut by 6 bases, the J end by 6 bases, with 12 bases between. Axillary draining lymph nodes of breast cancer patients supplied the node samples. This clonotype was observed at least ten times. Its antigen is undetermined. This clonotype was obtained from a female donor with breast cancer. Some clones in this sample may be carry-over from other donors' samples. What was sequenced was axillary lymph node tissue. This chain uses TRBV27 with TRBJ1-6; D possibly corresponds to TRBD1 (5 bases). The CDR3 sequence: CASRPRQPNSPLHF. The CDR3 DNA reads TGTGCCAGCAGACCCCGACAGCCTAATTCACCCCTCCACTTT.